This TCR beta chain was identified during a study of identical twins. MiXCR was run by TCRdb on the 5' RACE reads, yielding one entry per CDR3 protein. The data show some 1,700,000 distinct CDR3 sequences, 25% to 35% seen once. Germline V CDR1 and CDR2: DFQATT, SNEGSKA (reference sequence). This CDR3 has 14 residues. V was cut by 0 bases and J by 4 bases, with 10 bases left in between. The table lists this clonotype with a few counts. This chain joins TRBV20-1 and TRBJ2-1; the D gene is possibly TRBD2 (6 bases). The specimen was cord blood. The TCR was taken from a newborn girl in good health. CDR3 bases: TGCAGTGCTAGAGATAATAGCGGTTACAATGAGCAGTTCTTC. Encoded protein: CSARDNSGYNEQFF.